The 27 T cell receptor beta chains below were found in one sample sequenced in a study of molecular identifiers for immune sequencing clone quantification. TCRdb recomputed calls from the PCR reads with MiXCR, one row per CDR3 protein. The repertoire holds around 43,000 distinct CDR3 sequences, with about a fifth as singletons. Material for sequencing was naive CD8+ T cells from blood, with Jurkat cell RNA spiked in. Subset noted: FACS-sorted CD8+CD4-CCR7+CD45RA+ naive T cells. These receptors were obtained from a human donor in good health. Some libraries in this study had Jurkat cell RNA spiked in.

This clonotype appeared a few times. The chain combines TRBV7-9 with TRBJ2-5; no clear D gene. The V gene lost 0 bases and the J gene lost 7 bases, with 12 bases spanning the gap. Germline lookup yields CDR1 SEHNR and CDR2 FQNEAQ (reference sequence). The CDR3 totals 14 residues. CDR3 DNA sequence: TGTGCCAGCAGCTTAGCGGGAACGTGGGGGACCCAGTACTTC. The encoded protein is CASSLAGTWGTQYF.

Many counts were recorded for this clonotype. CDR3 nucleotides: TGCAGTGCTAGTAGTTGGGTCAGTGCAATGGACATTCAGTACTTC. It translates to CSASSWVSAMDIQYF. The chain has TRBV20-1 and TRBJ2-4; D not resolved. Germline assignment: CDR1 DFQATT and CDR2 SNEGSKA (reference sequence). The CDR3 spans 15 residues. Between the trimmed V and J ends, which lost 3 bases and 8 bases, there was a span of 20 bases.

Ten or more counts support this clonotype. The DNA of the CDR3 is TGTGCCAGCAGCACCGGGACAGAGAACACTGAAGCTTTCTTT. Protein sequence: CASSTGTENTEAFF. This chain connects TRBV9 to TRBJ1-1; TRBD1 matches 7 bases. The CDR3 contains 14 residues. Germline CDR1 is SGDLS and CDR2 is YYNGEE. Trimming removed 4 bases from V and 1 base from J; junction bases left unmatched: 4.

This clonotype was picked up one time. The junction departs from the called germline gene at one end, perhaps through a read error. This chain uses TRBV19 with TRBJ2-3; TRBD2 matches at 9 bases. The CDR3 is made up of 16 amino acids. Germline assignment: CDR1 LNHDA and CDR2 SQIVND (reference sequence). The CDR3 coding sequence is TGTGCCGGTAGCATATACCAAGCTAGCGGGGCAGATACGCAGTATTTT. Translation gives CAGSIYQASGADTQYF.

This clonotype was detected many times. The chain links TRBV7-9 to TRBJ1-4; D not certain. CDR3 length: 16 amino acids. The germline V gene encodes CDR1 SEHNR and CDR2 FQNEAQ (reference sequence). V lost 5 bases to trimming and J lost 0 bases, with 13 bases between them. In nucleotides, the CDR3 is TGTGCCAGCAGCCTAGACCCCAAGACAACTAATGAAAAACTGTTTTTT. It is translated as CASSLDPKTTNEKLFF.

This clonotype was seen ten or more times. The chain joins TRBV4-1 to TRBJ2-1; D gene unclear. From germline, CDR1 is MGHRA and CDR2 YSYEKL. This CDR3 is 13 amino acids long. V lost 1 base to trimming and J lost 8 bases, with 9 bases between them. CDR3 in DNA: TGCGCCAGCAGCCAAGTTCCCGTGGATGAGCAGTTCTTC. Its translation: CASSQVPVDEQFF.

This clonotype came up a few times. This chain connects TRBV20-1 to TRBJ2-5; tentatively, D is TRBD1 (6 bases). Per germline, CDR1 DFQATT and CDR2 SNEGSKA (reference sequence). V lost 5 bases to trimming and J lost 2 bases, with 18 bases between them. The CDR3 is made up of 15 amino acids. The CDR3 spells CSALNRDPRQETQYF. CDR3 DNA sequence: TGCAGTGCTTTGAACAGGGACCCAAGGCAAGAGACCCAGTACTTC.

This clonotype was recorded many times. V and J are TRBV9 and TRBJ2-6; D unclear. CDR3 length: 16 amino acids. V lost 1 base and J 0 bases, leaving 8 bases between the germline ends. Germline-derived CDR1 and CDR2 are SGDLS and YYNGEE. The chain's CDR3 is CASSVIRYSGANVLTF. CDR3 nucleotides: TGTGCCAGCAGCGTAATAAGGTACTCTGGGGCCAACGTCCTGACTTTC. The complete variable domain, with remaining parts taken from reference TRBV9 and TRBJ2-6, reads DSGVTQTPKHLITATGQRVTLRCSPRSGDLSVYWYQQSLDQGLQFLIQYYNGEERAKGNILERFSAQQFPDLHSELNLSSLELGDSALYFCASSVIRYSGANVLTFGAGSRLTVL.

This clonotype was counted ten times or more. J is TRBJ2-7 and V is TRBV25-1; D not resolved. Germline CDR1 MGHDK, CDR2 SYGVNS. The germline V and J ends were trimmed by 3 bases and 4 bases, with 10 bases remaining between them. The CDR3 is 13 amino acids. The DNA for the CDR3 is TGTGCCAGCAGTGATCCGGGTTGGTACGAGCAGTACTTC. Protein: CASSDPGWYEQYF.

Many counts were recorded for this clonotype. This sequence joins TRBV4-3 and TRBJ2-1, with TRBD2 identical over 10 bases. There are 17 residues in the CDR3. From germline, CDR1 is LGHNA and CDR2 YSLEER. J gave up 10 bases and V 0 bases, and 12 bases lay outside the gene matches. The DNA for the CDR3 is TGCGCCAGCAGCCAAGATATGGCTAGCGGGAGTGTTGGAGAGCAGTTCTTC. This encodes CASSQDMASGSVGEQFF.

There are many counts of this clonotype. The gene calls are TRBV6-6 and TRBJ1-4; D not resolved. This CDR3 has 13 residues. Looked up from germline, CDR1 is MNHNY and CDR2 is SVGAGI (reference sequence). The V and J ends lost 4 bases and 7 bases respectively, with 10 bases between them. CDR3 nucleotides: TGTGCCAGCAGTTCCCTCGACACTGAAAAACTGTTTTTT. Translated, it gives CASSSLDTEKLFF.

This clonotype was counted at least ten times. The V and J genes are TRBV7-2 and TRBJ2-3, with TRBD2 matching over 7 bases. Germline CDR1 SGHTA, CDR2 FQGNSA. V shed 2 bases and J 4 bases; nucleotides not matched to a gene: 9. This CDR3 is 16 amino acids long. The CDR3, as DNA: TGTGCCAGCAGCTTAACAGGTCTAGCGGTTCCAGATACGCAGTATTTT. Its protein product is CASSLTGLAVPDTQYF.

This clonotype was observed at least ten times. The chain has TRBV4-3 and TRBJ1-2; 9 bases are shared with TRBD1. Trimming took 4 bases from V and 5 from J; bases not matched to a gene: 14. Germline CDR1 is LGHNA and CDR2 is YSLEER. The CDR3 contains 17 residues. CDR3 protein: CASSPRGLGGQGYGYTF. CDR3 DNA: TGCGCCAGCAGCCCAAGGGGCCTGGGCGGACAGGGGTATGGCTACACCTTC.

This rearrangement joins TRBV4-1 to TRBJ1-1, with D maybe TRBD1 (6 bases). The V end lost 3 bases, the J end lost 2 bases, and 10 bases lay between the germline ends. The germline gives CDR1 MGHRA, CDR2 YSYEKL. This CDR3 comprises 14 residues. CDR3 DNA: TGCGCCAGCAGCCAGGGACAATTAAACACTGAAGCTTTCTTT. It is translated as CASSQGQLNTEAFF.

Notes on this clonotype: Since no conserved phenylalanine or tryptophan closes the CDR3, a read error is the likely cause. The V call is TRBV2, the J call TRBJ2-3; a possible D gene is TRBD1 (5 bases). Trimming took 6 bases from V and 0 from J, leaving 13 bases between them. Germline CDR1 is SNHLY and CDR2 is FYNNEI. The CDR3 is 15 amino acids. CDR3 residues: CASSLAGYSTDTQYS. CDR3 nucleotides: TGTGCCAGCAGCTTGGCAGGGTACAGCACAGATACGCAGTATTCT.

This clonotype occurred many times. The chain links TRBV11-2 to TRBJ1-3; D gene ambiguous. In germline, CDR1 is SGHAT, CDR2 FQNNGV. With 5 bases removed from V and 0 bases from J, the gap between germline ends came to 11 bases. The CDR3 sequence is 15 residues long. The DNA for the CDR3 is TGTGCCAGCAGCCCACACCGGTACTCTGGAAACACCATATATTTT. Translation gives CASSPHRYSGNTIYF.

The chain combines TRBV7-9 with TRBJ2-5; 16 nucleotides line up with TRBD2. V shed 5 bases, J shed 3 bases, and the junction held 3 bases outside the gene matches. CDR1 and CDR2 from the germline V gene are SEHNR and FQNEAQ (reference sequence). The CDR3 is 16 amino acids. The CDR3 coding sequence is TGTGCCAGCAGCGCCGGGACTAGCGGGGGGGAAGAGACCCAGTACTTC. It yields the protein CASSAGTSGGEETQYF.

In its sample, this clonotype was seen many times. The chain is built from TRBV5-1 and TRBJ2-7, with D perhaps TRBD1 (5 bases). Germline CDR1 reads SGHRS; CDR2 reads YFSETQ. This CDR3 contains 15 residues. The V gene lost 0 bases and the J gene lost 3 bases, with 13 bases spanning the gap. Here the CDR3 DNA reads TGCGCCAGCAGCTTGGCCTTTGGGGCTTACTACGAGCAGTACTTC. Protein sequence: CASSLAFGAYYEQYF.

This clonotype appeared many times. This chain links TRBV7-9 with TRBJ2-5; D is undetermined. Germline V gene data show CDR1 as SEHNR and CDR2 as FQNEAQ (reference sequence). With 5 bases removed from V and 9 bases from J, the gap between germline ends came to 13 bases. The CDR3 has 12 residues. The CDR3 loop is CASSPTSSAQYF. In DNA, the CDR3 is TGTGCCAGCAGCCCGACGAGTTCAGCCCAGTACTTC.

This clonotype was seen ten or more times. The chain has TRBV5-8 and TRBJ2-3; D tentatively fits TRBD1 or TRBD2 (5 bases each). Germline lookup yields CDR1 SGHTS and CDR2 YDEGEE. V shed 4 bases and J shed 4 bases, with 16 bases lying between them. The CDR3 sequence is 15 residues long. CDR3 nucleotides: TGTGCCAGCAGCATGACGGGGACCGGGGCAGATACGCAGTATTTT. Protein product: CASSMTGTGADTQYF.

Ten or more counts support this clonotype. The chain links TRBV2 to TRBJ2-1; D is uncertain. The CDR3 has 14 residues. V was pared by 3 bases and J by 5 bases, with 11 bases between. CDR1 and CDR2 (germline): SNHLY, FYNNEI. The DNA of the CDR3 is TGTGCCAGCAGTGATCCCCAAGAAGACAATGAGCAGTTCTTC. This translates into CASSDPQEDNEQFF.

Details on this clonotype: This clone may be a read error of a much larger clone one base away. The chain joins TRBV7-9 to TRBJ2-1, with TRBD2 identical over 7 bases. J was trimmed by 0 bases and V by 1 base; bases with no gene match: 6. The CDR3 is 17 amino acids. Germline CDR1 is SEHNR and CDR2 is FQNEAQ (reference sequence). The CDR3 DNA reads TGTGCCAGCAGCTTAGTGATGAGCGGGAACTCCTACAATGAGCAGTTCTTC. Encoded protein: CASSLVMSGNSYNEQFF.

This clonotype was recorded many times. J is TRBJ2-2 and V is TRBV6-5; no reliable D call. CDR3 size: 15 residues. CDR1 and CDR2 (germline): MNHEY, SVGAGI. With 8 bases removed from V and 0 bases from J, the gap between germline ends came to 13 bases. The DNA of the CDR3 is TGTGCCAGCGCGATGGCGTTGGCGAACACCGGGGAGCTGTTTTTT. It translates to CASAMALANTGELFF.

This clonotype was counted many times. The chain carries TRBV5-1 and TRBJ2-7; a possible D gene is TRBD2 (5 bases). Germline-derived CDR1 and CDR2 are SGHRS and YFSETQ. V dropped 2 bases and J dropped 6 bases, with 18 bases sitting between them. The CDR3 runs to 15 residues. In nucleotides, the CDR3 is TGCGCCAGCAGCTTCGGAAGCGGTAGCCTCTCCGAGCAGTACTTC. Amino acid sequence: CASSFGSGSLSEQYF.

This clonotype was seen many times. The chain is built from TRBV18 and TRBJ2-3, with TRBD2 matching over 8 bases. There are 17 residues in the CDR3. V dropped 0 bases and J dropped 1; count of bases not matched to a gene: 6. Germline V gives CDR1 KGHSH, CDR2 LQKENI. The CDR3 nucleotides are TGTGCCAGCTCACCACCGCCCAGCGGGGGCCGCACAGATACGCAGTATTTT. Translation: CASSPPPSGGRTDTQYF. Using reference TRBV18 and TRBJ2-3 for the parts outside the CDR3, the full variable domain is NAGVMQNPRHLVRRRGQEARLRCSPMKGHSHVYWYRQLPEEGLKFMVYLQKENIIDESGMPKERFSAEFPKEGPSILRIQQVVRGDSAAYFCASSPPPSGGRTDTQYFGPGTRLTVL.

This clonotype was counted at least ten times. This sequence joins TRBV7-9 and TRBJ1-5; D gene ambiguous. V gave up 5 bases and J gave up 1 base, with 6 bases separating them. This CDR3 spans 13 amino acids. Germline V gives CDR1 SEHNR, CDR2 FQNEAQ (reference sequence). CDR3 bases: TGTGCCAGCAGCGGAGGAAGCAATCAGCCCCAGCATTTT. Translation gives CASSGGSNQPQHF.

Notes on this clonotype: A much larger clone differs by one base, so this may be a read error. The rearrangement uses TRBV11-2 and TRBJ2-3, with 11 bases lining up with TRBD2. In germline, CDR1 is SGHAT, CDR2 FQNNGV. CDR3 length: 16 amino acids. CDR3 residues: CASSLASGGIADMQYF. Written as DNA, the CDR3 is TGTGCCAGCAGCTTAGCTAGCGGGGGGATTGCAGATATGCAGTATTTT.